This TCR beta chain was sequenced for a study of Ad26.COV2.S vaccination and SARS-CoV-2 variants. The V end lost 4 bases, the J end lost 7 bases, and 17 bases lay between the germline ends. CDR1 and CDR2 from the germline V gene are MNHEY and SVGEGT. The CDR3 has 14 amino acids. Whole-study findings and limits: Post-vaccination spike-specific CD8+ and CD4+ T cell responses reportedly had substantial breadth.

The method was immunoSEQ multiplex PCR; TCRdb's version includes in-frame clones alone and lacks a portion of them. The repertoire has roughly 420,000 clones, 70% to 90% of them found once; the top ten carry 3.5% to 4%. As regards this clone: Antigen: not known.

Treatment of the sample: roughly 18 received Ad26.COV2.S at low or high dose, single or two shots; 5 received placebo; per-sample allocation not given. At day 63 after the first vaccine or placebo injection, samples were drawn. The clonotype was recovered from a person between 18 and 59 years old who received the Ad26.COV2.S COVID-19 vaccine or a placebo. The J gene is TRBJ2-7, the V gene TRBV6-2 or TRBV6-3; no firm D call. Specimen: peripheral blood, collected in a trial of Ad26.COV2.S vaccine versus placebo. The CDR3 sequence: CASSWPGYGSEQYF. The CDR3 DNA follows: TGTGCCAGCAGTTGGCCAGGTTACGGCTCAGAGCAGTACTTC.